A single sample is the source of the 3 T cell receptor beta chains below, sequenced in a study of shared clonotypes between healthy human individuals. Only in-frame clones appear in the TCRdb table, and some are missing; sequencing was by immunoSEQ multiplex PCR. Of about 800,000 clones listed, roughly 96% were seen once; the top ten hold about 0.25%. It was CD45RO-negative cells, positively selected for CCR7, that made up naive CD8 cells, with terminally differentiated effector memory CD45RA+ cells excluded. Sequencing was performed on naive CD8+ T cells sorted from blood. These receptors originate from a young man in good health.

This chain connects TRBV7-9 to TRBJ2-1, with no clear D. Germline V CDR1 and CDR2: SEHNR, FQNEAQ (reference sequence). Trimming pared 2 bases from V and 10 bases from J, leaving 9 bases between. The CDR3 loop spans 12 amino acids. The CDR3 spells CASSLFPEEQFF. The CDR3 DNA follows: TGTGCCAGCAGCTTATTCCCGGAGGAGCAGTTCTTC.

The chain couples TRBV9 to TRBJ2-1; TRBD1 agrees at 7 bases. The CDR3 is made up of 14 amino acids. Trimming took 3 bases from V and 6 from J; bases not matched to a gene: 6. Germline CDR1 is SGDLS and CDR2 is YYNGEE. DNA for the CDR3: TGTGCCAGCAGCGCCGAGGGACAGCTCAATGAGCAGTTCTTC. Translated: CASSAEGQLNEQFF. Based on the CDR3 plus reference TRBV9 and TRBJ2-1, the full variable domain is DSGVTQTPKHLITATGQRVTLRCSPRSGDLSVYWYQQSLDQGLQFLIQYYNGEERAKGNILERFSAQQFPDLHSELNLSSLELGDSALYFCASSAEGQLNEQFFGPGTRLTVL.

This chain joins TRBV7-9 and TRBJ2-7; TRBD1 matches at 8 bases. CDR3 length: 17 amino acids. V gave up 4 bases and J gave up 5 bases; unmatched junction bases: 16. In germline, CDR1 is SEHNR, CDR2 FQNEAQ (reference sequence). CDR3 residues: CASSYPVQGAGSDEQYF. The CDR3 DNA sequence: TGTGCCAGCAGCTACCCGGTTCAGGGGGCGGGAAGCGACGAGCAGTACTTC.